What follows describes a single TCR beta chain. This clone's antigen is unknown. It has no much larger one-base neighbor in the sample; base qualities were not kept. The data are from a study of blood T cell repertoires in COVID-19 (dated by TCRdb to about 2020). Regarding the research as a whole: The collaborator samples originated in the United States, Italy and Spain and spanned the acute and convalescent phases of COVID-19. The material from the prospective study consisted of cDNA or gDNA derived from T cells, B-cell-depleted T cells, or PBMCs. The dataset comprised deeply sampled blood TCRbeta repertoires from subjects exposed to, actively infected with, or recovered from COVID-19. The repertoires were made available in a free public database intended to serve as a resource for research on the immune response to SARS-CoV-2. Samples came from the ongoing ImmuneRACE study (first 160 participants) plus 1,254 subjects from 6 global collaborators. Sample metadata almost always included a de-identified subject ID, COVID-19 status, age in years and sex. HLA class I and class II types, where available, came from metadata supplied by the sample provider rather than from assay-based typing. General study outcomes and caveats: How much clinical and demographic metadata was included differed by source and by participant, and the metadata was provided uncurated.

The CDR3 covers 14 residues, taking in both the cysteine and the phenylalanine. The read is trimmed to its CDR3 DNA, 42 bases read in frame from base 1. Per the germline V gene, LGHNT is the CDR1 and FRNRAP is the CDR2. Ends trimmed: V by 9 bases, J by 3 bases; bases unmatched to a gene: 8. The collaborating institutions used their own protocols to collect whole blood in K2EDTA tubes. Collaborator samples were shipped for TCRbeta analysis as frozen whole blood, isolated PBMCs, or DNA extracted from either sample type. The immunoSEQ Assay, a bias-controlled multiplex PCR, was used to amplify TCRbeta CDR3 regions from genomic DNA. The published analysis was carried out like this. The number of nucleated cells in each sample was estimated from the amplification of reference gene primers within the assay. To quantify the absolute abundance of each unique TCRbeta CDR3 rearrangement, sequence reads were collapsed and filtered. For each sample, productive Simpson clonality was calculated as the square root of Simpson's diversity index across productive rearrangements. TCRdb carries this immuneACCESS record with in-frame sequences only. Its versions omit some clonotypes, under half of them owing to an unresolved V gene in the studies checked, with the rest unexplained. The D gene and trimming were derived from the DNA, and the V and J assignments and clone size from that table. In all, the sample holds roughly 290,000 clones, and around 85% of those were seen once. Around 3.9% of the sample lies in the top ten.

The sequenced sample was peripheral blood. The TCR sequence derives from a woman aged 45-60 years with active or convalescent COVID-19. This receptor chain uses TRBV12-5 and TRBJ2-5; 9 bases in the junction line up with TRBD2. For the CDR3, the sequence is CASAPGTSKETQYF. The DNA sequence reads TGTGCTAGCGCTCCCGGGACTAGCAAAGAGACCCAGTACTTC.